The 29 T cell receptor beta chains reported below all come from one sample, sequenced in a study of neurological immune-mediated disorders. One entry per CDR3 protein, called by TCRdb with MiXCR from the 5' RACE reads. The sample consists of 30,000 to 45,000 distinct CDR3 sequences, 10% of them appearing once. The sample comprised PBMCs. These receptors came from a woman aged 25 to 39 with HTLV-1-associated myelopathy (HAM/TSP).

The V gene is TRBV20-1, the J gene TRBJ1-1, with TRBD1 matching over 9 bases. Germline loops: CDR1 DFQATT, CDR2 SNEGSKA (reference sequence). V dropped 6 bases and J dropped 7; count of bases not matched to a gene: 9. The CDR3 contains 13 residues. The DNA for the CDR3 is TGCAGTGCGGCACAGGGGGCGCGGGGTGAAGCTTTCTTT. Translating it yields CSAAQGARGEAFF.

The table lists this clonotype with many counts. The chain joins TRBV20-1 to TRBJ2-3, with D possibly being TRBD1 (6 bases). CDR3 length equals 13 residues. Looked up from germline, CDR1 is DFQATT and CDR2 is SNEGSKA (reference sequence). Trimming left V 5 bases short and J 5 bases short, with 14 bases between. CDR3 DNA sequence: TGCAGTGCTCTTAGGACAGCACGAGATACGCAGTATTTT. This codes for CSALRTARDTQYF.

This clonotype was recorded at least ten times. CDR3 nucleotides: TGTGCCAGCTCACCTCCAATAGCCAAAAACATTCAGTACTTC. Its protein is CASSPPIAKNIQYF. The V and J genes are TRBV18 and TRBJ2-4; D unclear. V was cut by 3 bases and J by 0 bases, with 6 bases left in between. The CDR3 sequence is 14 residues long. CDR1 and CDR2 from the germline V gene are KGHSH and LQKENI.

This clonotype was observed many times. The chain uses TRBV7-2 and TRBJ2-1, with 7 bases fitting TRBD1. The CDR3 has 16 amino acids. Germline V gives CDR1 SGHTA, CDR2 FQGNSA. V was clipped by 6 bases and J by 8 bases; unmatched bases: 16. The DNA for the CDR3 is TGTGCCAGCAGAGTCATGAGGGGGCAGAAGGTTGATGAGCAGTTCTTC. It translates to CASRVMRGQKVDEQFF.

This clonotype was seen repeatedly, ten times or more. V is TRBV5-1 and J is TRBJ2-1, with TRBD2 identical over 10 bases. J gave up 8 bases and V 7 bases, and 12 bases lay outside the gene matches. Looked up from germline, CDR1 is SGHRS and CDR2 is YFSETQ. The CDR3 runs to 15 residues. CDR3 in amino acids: CASYQAGGHVDEQFF. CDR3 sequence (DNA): TGCGCCAGCTACCAAGCGGGGGGGCACGTGGATGAGCAGTTCTTC.

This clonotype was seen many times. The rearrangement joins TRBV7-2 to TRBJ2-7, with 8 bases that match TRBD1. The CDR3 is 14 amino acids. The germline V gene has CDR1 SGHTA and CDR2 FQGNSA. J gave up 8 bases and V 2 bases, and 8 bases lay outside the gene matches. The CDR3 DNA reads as TGTGCCAGCAGCTTAATATCCCGGGACAGGCAGCAGTACTTC. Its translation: CASSLISRDRQQYF.

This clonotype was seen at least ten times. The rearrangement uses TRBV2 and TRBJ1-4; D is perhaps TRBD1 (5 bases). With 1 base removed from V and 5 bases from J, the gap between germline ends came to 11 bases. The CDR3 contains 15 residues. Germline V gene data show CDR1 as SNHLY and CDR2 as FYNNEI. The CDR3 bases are TGTGCCAGCAGTGAAGGGGCTCGGGACAATGAAAAACTGTTTTTT. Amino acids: CASSEGARDNEKLFF.

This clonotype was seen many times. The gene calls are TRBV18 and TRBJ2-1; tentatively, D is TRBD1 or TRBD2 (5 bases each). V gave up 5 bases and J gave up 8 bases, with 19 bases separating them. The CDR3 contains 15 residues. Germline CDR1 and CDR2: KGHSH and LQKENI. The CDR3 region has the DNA TGTGCCAGCTCAGAAACGGGACGCCCCGAGGATGAGCAGTTCTTC. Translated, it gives CASSETGRPEDEQFF.

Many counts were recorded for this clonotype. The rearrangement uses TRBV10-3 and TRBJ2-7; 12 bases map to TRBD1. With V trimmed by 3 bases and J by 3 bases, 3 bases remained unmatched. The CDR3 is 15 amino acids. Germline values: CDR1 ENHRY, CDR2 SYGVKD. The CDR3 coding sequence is TGTGCCATCAGTGATGGGACAGGGGGCTTCTACGAGCAGTACTTC. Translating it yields CAISDGTGGFYEQYF.

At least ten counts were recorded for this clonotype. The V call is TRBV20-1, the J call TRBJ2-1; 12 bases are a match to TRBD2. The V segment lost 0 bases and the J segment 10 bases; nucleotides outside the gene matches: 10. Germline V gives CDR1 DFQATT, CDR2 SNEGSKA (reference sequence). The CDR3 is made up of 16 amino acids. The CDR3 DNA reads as TGCAGTGCTAGAGATGTTACTAGCGGGGGGATTTTAGAGCAGTTCTTC. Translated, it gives CSARDVTSGGILEQFF.

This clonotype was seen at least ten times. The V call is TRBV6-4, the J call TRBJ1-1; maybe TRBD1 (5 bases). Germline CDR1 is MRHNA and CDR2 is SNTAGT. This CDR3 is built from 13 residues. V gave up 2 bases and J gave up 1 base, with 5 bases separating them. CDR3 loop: CASSDGANTEAFF. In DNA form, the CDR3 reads TGTGCCAGCAGTGACGGGGCGAACACTGAAGCTTTCTTT.

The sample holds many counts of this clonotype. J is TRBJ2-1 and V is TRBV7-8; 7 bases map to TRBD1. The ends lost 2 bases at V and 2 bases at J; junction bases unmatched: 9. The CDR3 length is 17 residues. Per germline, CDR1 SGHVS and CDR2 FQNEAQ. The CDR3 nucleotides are TGTGCCAGCAGCTTAACGACCGGGACAGACCCCTACAATGAGCAGTTCTTC. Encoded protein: CASSLTTGTDPYNEQFF.

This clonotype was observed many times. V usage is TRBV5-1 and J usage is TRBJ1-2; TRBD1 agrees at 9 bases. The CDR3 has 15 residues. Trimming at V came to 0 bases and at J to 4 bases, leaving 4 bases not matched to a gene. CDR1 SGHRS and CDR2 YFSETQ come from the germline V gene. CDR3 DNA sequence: TGCGCCAGCAGCTTGGGGGGGACAGGGCTCTATGGCTACACCTTC. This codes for CASSLGGTGLYGYTF. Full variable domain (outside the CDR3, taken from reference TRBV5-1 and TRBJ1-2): KAGVTQTPRYLIKTRGQQVTLSCSPISGHRSVSWYQQTPGQGLQFLFEYFSETQRNKGNFPGRFSGRQFSNSRSEMNVSTLELGDSALYLCASSLGGTGLYGYTFGSGTRLTVV.

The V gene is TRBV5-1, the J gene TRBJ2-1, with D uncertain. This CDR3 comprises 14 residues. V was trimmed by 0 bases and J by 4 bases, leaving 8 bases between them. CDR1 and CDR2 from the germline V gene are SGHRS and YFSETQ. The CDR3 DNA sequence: TGCGCCAGCAGCTTGGCCCTGTGTTACAATGAGCAGTTCTTC. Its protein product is CASSLALCYNEQFF.

CDR3: CASSFYQIGSTDISYEQYF. CDR3 nucleotides: TGTGCCAGCAGCTTCTATCAAATCGGATCAACGGATATCTCCTACGAGCAGTACTTC. The chain recombines TRBV11-3 with TRBJ2-7; D unclear. Germline V gives CDR1 SGHNT, CDR2 YENEEA. This CDR3 is 19 amino acids long. Trimming stripped 3 bases from V and 0 bases from J, with 24 bases between.

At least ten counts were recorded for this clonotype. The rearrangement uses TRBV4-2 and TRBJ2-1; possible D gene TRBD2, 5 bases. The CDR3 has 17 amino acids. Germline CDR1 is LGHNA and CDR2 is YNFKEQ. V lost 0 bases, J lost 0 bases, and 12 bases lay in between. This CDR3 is CASSQDPGISSYNEQFF. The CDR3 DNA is TGTGCCAGCAGCCAAGATCCCGGGATAAGCTCCTACAATGAGCAGTTCTTC.

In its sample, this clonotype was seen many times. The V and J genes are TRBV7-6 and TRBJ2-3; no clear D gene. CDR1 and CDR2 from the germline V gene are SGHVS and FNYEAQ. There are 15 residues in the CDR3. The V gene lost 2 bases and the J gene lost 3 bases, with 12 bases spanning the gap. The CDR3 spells CASSLSTLMTDTQYF. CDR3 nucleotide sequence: TGTGCCAGCAGCTTATCGACTCTAATGACAGATACGCAGTATTTT. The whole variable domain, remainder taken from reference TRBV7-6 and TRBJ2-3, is GAGVSQSPRYKVTKRGQDVALRCDPISGHVSLYWYRQALGQGPEFLTYFNYEAQQDKSGLPNDRFSAERPEGSISTLTIQRTEQRDSAMYRCASSLSTLMTDTQYFGPGTRLTVL.

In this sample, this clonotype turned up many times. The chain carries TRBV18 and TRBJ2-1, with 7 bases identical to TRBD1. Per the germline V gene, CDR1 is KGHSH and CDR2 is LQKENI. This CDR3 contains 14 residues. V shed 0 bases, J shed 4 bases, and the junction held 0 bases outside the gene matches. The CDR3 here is CASSPPTGYNEQFF. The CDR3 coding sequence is TGTGCCAGCTCACCACCGACAGGGTACAATGAGCAGTTCTTC. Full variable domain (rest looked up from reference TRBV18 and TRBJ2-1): NAGVMQNPRHLVRRRGQEARLRCSPMKGHSHVYWYRQLPEEGLKFMVYLQKENIIDESGMPKERFSAEFPKEGPSILRIQQVVRGDSAAYFCASSPPTGYNEQFFGPGTRLTVL.

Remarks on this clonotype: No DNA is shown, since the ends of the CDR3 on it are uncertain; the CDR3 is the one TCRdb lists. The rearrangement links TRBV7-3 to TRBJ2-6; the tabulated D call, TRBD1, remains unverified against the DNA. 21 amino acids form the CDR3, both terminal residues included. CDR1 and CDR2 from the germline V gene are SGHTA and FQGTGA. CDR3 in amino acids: CASSFYICSAGGGSGANVLTF.

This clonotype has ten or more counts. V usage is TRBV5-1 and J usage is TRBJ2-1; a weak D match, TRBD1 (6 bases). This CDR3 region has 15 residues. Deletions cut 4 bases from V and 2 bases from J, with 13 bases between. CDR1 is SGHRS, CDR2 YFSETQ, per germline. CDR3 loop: CASSTTGLTYNEQFF. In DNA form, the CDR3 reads TGCGCCAGCAGCACGACAGGTTTGACCTACAATGAGCAGTTCTTC.

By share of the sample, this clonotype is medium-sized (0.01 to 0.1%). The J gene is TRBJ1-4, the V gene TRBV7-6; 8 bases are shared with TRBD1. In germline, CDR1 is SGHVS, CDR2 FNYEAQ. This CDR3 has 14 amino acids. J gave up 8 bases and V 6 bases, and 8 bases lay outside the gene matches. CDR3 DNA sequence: TGTGCCAGCAGGGAGACAGGGGTTGGGGAAAAACTGTTTTTT. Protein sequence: CASRETGVGEKLFF. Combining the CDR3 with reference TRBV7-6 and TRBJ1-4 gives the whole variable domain GAGVSQSPRYKVTKRGQDVALRCDPISGHVSLYWYRQALGQGPEFLTYFNYEAQQDKSGLPNDRFSAERPEGSISTLTIQRTEQRDSAMYRCASRETGVGEKLFFGSGTQLSVL.

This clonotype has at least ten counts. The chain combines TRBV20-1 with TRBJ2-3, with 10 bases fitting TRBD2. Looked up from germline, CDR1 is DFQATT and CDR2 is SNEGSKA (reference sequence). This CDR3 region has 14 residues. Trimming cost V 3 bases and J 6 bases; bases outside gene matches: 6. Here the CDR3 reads CSARTSGGADTQYF. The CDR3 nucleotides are TGCAGTGCTAGGACCAGCGGGGGGGCCGATACGCAGTATTTT.

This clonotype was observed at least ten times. CDR3 residues: CAWSPVSEQFF. CDR3 coding DNA: TGTGCCTGGAGCCCCGTTTCGGAGCAGTTCTTC. The chain recombines TRBV30 with TRBJ2-1, with D unclear. The CDR3 is made up of 11 amino acids. CDR1 GTSNPN and CDR2 SVGIG come from the germline V gene (reference sequence). Between the trimmed V and J ends, which lost 3 bases and 10 bases, there was a span of 10 bases.

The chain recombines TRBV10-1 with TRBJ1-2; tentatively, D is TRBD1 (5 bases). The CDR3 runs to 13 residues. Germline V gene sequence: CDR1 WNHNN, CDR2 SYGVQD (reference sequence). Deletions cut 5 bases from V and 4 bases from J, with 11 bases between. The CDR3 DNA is TGCGCCAGCAGTCCGGACACCTTCTATGGCTACACCTTC. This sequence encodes CASSPDTFYGYTF.

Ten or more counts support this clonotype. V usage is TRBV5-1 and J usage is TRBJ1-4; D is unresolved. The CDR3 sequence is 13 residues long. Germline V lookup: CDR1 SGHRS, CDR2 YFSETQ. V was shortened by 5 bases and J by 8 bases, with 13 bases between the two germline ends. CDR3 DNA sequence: TGCGCCAGCAGGATTTCAGAGGCAGAAAAACTGTTTTTT. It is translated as CASRISEAEKLFF.

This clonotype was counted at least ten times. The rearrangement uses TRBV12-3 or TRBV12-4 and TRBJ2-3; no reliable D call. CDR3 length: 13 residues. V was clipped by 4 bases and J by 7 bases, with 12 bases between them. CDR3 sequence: CASSSALTYTQYF. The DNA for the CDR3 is TGTGCCAGCAGTTCCGCACTGACCTATACGCAGTATTTT.

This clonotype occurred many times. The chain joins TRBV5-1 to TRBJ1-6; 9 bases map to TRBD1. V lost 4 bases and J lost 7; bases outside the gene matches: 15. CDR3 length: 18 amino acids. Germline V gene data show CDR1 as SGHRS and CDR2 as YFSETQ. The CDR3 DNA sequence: TGCGCCAGCAGCCCGGATGCCCCCGGGACAGGGAAAAATTCACCCCTCCACTTT. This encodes CASSPDAPGTGKNSPLHF. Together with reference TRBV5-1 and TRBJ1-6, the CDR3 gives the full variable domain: KAGVTQTPRYLIKTRGQQVTLSCSPISGHRSVSWYQQTPGQGLQFLFEYFSETQRNKGNFPGRFSGRQFSNSRSEMNVSTLELGDSALYLCASSPDAPGTGKNSPLHFGNGTRLTVT.

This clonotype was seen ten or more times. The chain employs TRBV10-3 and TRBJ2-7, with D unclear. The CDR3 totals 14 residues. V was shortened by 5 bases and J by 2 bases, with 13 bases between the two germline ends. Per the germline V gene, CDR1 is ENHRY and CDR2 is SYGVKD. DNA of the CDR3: TGTGCCATCAGTCTCGACCGCAATACCTACGAGCAGTACTTC. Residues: CAISLDRNTYEQYF.

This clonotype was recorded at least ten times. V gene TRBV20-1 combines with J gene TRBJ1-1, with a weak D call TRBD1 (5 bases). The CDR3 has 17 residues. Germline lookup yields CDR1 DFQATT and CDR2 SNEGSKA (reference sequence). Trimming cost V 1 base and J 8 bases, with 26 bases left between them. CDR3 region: CSARGGQGSVGHPEAFF. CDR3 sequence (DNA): TGCAGTGCTAGAGGCGGGCAGGGCTCTGTTGGTCACCCCGAAGCTTTCTTT.